This T cell receptor (beta chain) comes out of a study of Graves' ophthalmopathy and Graves' hyperthyroidism. Trimming took 2 bases from V and 4 from J, leaving 7 bases between them. The CDR3 is made up of 13 amino acids. CDR1 and CDR2 from the germline V gene are KGHDR and SFDVKD. TCR beta CDR3 regions were amplified from RNA transcripts. HTBI primers served in a first-round RT-PCR, which a second-round multiplex PCR followed. TCRdb analysed the multiplex PCR reads with MiXCR anew, one entry per CDR3 protein. The sample yields about 180,000 distinct CDR3 sequences, around two fifths seen once. The chain uses TRBV24-1 and TRBJ1-2; D not certain. The sample taken for sequencing was peripheral blood. This receptor was obtained from a woman aged 40-49 years with Graves' ophthalmopathy. The chain's CDR3 is CATSDSAVYGYTF. The CDR3 nucleotides read TGTGCCACCAGTGATTCAGCTGTCTATGGCTACACCTTC.